This record concerns one T cell receptor beta chain sequence. Antigen: not known. This entry is derived from a study of radiotherapy plus CTLA-4 blockade in lung cancer. Study in general: Disease control was achieved by less than 40% of patients, and objective responses by 15% to 20%. Findings and limits, study-wide: It was early blood T cell clone dynamics, with interferon-beta, that reportedly best predicted response. Following radiotherapy plus ipilimumab, tumor-derived TCR clones expanded in the blood.

Measured with immunoSEQ multiplex PCR; TCRdb has only the in-frame clones, and not every one. The sample contains 12,000 to 15,000 clones, about 70% of which appear only once. The CDR3 covers 14 residues. Germline CDR1 and CDR2: SGDLS and YYNGEE. V gave up 3 bases and J gave up 9 bases; unmatched junction bases: 8. V and J are TRBV9 and TRBJ2-1, with 8 bases fitting TRBD1. The clonotype originates from a human donor with non-small cell lung cancer whose response to radiotherapy plus ipilimumab could not be evaluated. The material was peripheral blood, obtained from a patient treated with radiotherapy plus ipilimumab. CDR3 amino acids: CASSAGGLGSEQFF. The CDR3 nucleotides read TGTGCCAGCAGCGCAGGGGGCCTGGGGAGTGAGCAGTTCTTC.